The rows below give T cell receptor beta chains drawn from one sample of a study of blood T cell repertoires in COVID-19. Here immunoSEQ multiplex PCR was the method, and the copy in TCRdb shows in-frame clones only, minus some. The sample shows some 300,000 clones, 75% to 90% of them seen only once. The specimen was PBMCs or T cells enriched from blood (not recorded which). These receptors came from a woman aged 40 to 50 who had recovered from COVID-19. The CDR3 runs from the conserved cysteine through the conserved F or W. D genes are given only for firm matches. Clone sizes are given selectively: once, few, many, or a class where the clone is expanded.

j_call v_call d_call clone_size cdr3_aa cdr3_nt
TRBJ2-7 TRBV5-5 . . CASSLDGRDYEQYF TGTGCCAGCAGCTTGGATGGCAGGGACTACGAGCAGTACTTC
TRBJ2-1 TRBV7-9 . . CASSLILTTGNNEQFF TGTGCCAGCAGCTTAATCTTAACTACTGGTAACAATGAGCAGTTCTTC
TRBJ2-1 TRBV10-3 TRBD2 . CAISLAGGDNEQFF TGTGCCATCTCCTTAGCGGGGGGGGACAATGAGCAGTTCTTC
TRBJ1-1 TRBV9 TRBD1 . CASSAHRGGTEAFF TGTGCCAGCAGCGCCCACAGGGGAGGCACTGAAGCTTTCTTT
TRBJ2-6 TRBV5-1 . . CASSFDRRSGANVLTF TGCGCCAGCAGCTTTGACAGGCGGTCTGGGGCCAACGTCCTGACTTTC
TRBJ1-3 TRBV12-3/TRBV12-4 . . CASSQGTGNTIYF TGTGCCAGCAGTCAGGGGACTGGAAACACCATATATTTT
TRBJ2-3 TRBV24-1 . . CATSEPTGDHYTQYF TGTGCCACCAGTGAACCAACGGGGGATCACTATACGCAGTATTTT
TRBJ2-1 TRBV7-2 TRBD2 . CASSFAGTSGAYNEQFF TGTGCCAGCAGCTTTGCCGGGACTAGCGGAGCCTACAATGAGCAGTTCTTC
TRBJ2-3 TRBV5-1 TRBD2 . CASSQGTSGRTSTDTQYF TGCGCCAGCAGTCAGGGGACTAGCGGGAGGACTAGCACAGATACGCAGTATTTT
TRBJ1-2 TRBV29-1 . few CSVARGAAKGYTF TGCAGCGTCGCTCGGGGGGCGGCAAAAGGCTACACCTTC
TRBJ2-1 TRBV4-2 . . CASSQDVVAASYNEQFF TGTGCCAGCAGCCAAGATGTTGTGGCCGCTTCCTACAATGAGCAGTTCTTC
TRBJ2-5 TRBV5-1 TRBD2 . CASSLVASGSGRQETQYF TGCGCCAGCAGCTTGGTTGCTAGCGGGAGTGGGAGGCAAGAGACCCAGTACTTC
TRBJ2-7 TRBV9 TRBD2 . CASSRLAGGSYEQYF TGTGCCAGCAGTAGACTAGCGGGAGGGAGCTACGAGCAGTACTTC
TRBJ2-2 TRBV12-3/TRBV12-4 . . CASRREYTGELFF TGTGCCAGCAGACGAGAATACACCGGGGAGCTGTTTTTT
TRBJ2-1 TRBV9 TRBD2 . CASSARSGSSYNEQFF TGTGCCAGCAGCGCAAGAAGCGGGAGCTCCTACAATGAGCAGTTCTTC
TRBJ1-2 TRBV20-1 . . CSVSSSYGYTF TGCAGTGTGTCTTCTTCTTATGGCTACACCTTC
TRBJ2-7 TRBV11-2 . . CASSLVLARSSYEQYF TGTGCCAGCAGCTTAGTATTGGCGAGGAGCTCCTACGAGCAGTACTTC
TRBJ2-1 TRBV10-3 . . CAISVDLTTPYNEQFF TGTGCCATCAGTGTGGACTTGACGACGCCCTACAATGAGCAGTTCTTC
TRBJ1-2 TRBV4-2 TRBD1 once CASSQVSRGRGGYTF TGTGCCAGCAGCCAAGTTTCCAGGGGGCGAGGGGGCTACACCTTC
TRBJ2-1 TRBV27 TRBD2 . CASSFPSGGRNEQFF TGTGCCAGCAGTTTCCCCAGCGGGGGGCGCAATGAGCAGTTCTTC
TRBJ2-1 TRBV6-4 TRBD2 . CASRGGEPYNEQFF TGTGCCAGCAGGGGGGGGGAGCCCTACAATGAGCAGTTCTTC
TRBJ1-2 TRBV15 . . CAASGARAPFGYGYTF TGTGCCGCCTCTGGGGCCAGGGCCCCTTTCGGCTATGGCTACACCTTC
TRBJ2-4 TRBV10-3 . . CAISEGQLIAKDIQYF TGTGCCATCAGTGAGGGACAGCTTATAGCCAAAGACATTCAGTACTTC
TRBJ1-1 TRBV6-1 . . CASSDQQGRTEAFF TGTGCCAGCAGTGACCAACAGGGCCGCACTGAAGCTTTCTTT
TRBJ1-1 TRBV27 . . CASSLSRNTEAFF TGTGCCAGCAGTTTATCCAGAAACACTGAAGCTTTCTTT
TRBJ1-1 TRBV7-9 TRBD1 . CASSLGAGGYIKNTEAFF TGTGCCAGCAGCTTAGGAGCAGGGGGCTACATTAAGAACACTGAAGCTTTCTTT
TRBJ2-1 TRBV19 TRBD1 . CASSSVATGGNEQFF TGTGCCAGTAGTAGTGTTGCGACAGGGGGGAATGAGCAGTTCTTC
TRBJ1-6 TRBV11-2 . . CASSSSGVSPLHF TGTGCCAGCAGCTCCTCGGGGGTTTCACCCCTCCACTTT
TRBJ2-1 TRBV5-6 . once CASSFRAGEQFF TGTGCCAGCAGCTTTCGGGCAGGGGAACAGTTCTTC
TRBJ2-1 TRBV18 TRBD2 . CASSRGGGGSYNEQFF TGTGCCAGCTCACGCGGTGGGGGGGGCTCCTACAATGAGCAGTTCTTC
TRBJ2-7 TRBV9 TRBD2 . CASSVAVAGGEQYF TGTGCCAGCAGCGTAGCGGTGGCGGGGGGCGAGCAGTACTTC
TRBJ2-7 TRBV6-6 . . CASSVERSSSYEQYF TGTGCCAGCAGTGTCGAGAGGTCCAGCTCCTACGAGCAGTACTTC
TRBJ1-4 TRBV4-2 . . CASSTMSGVAGEKLFF TGTGCCAGCAGCACCATGTCAGGGGTAGCAGGTGAAAAACTGTTTTTT
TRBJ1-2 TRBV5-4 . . CASSLPTHYGYTF TGTGCCAGCAGCTTGCCGACACATTATGGCTACACCTTC
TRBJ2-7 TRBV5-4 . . CASSTQGHEQYF TGTGCCAGCAGCACACAGGGCCACGAGCAGTACTTC
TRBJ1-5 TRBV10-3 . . CAISEGGLGNQPQHF TGTGCCATCAGTGAGGGGGGGTTGGGGAATCAGCCCCAGCATTTT
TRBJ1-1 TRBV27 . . CASSRGGVKSEAFF TGTGCCAGCAGTCGAGGGGGGGTTAAGTCTGAAGCTTTCTTT
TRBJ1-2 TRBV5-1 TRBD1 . CASSPIPGQVNYGYTF TGCGCCAGCAGCCCCATTCCGGGACAGGTGAACTATGGCTACACCTTC
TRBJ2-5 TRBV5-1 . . CASSPHLGQSVQETQYF TGCGCCAGCAGCCCCCACCTTGGACAGAGCGTCCAAGAGACCCAGTACTTC
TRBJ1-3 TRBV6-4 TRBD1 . CARDRGLVSSGNTIYF TGTGCCAGGGACAGGGGGCTTGTTAGCTCTGGAAACACCATATATTTT
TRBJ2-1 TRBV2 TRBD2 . CASKREGLAEQFF TGTGCCAGCAAGCGGGAGGGCCTGGCCGAGCAGTTCTTC
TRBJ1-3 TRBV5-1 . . CASSSGGNTIYF TGCGCCAGCAGCTCGGGAGGAAACACCATATATTTT
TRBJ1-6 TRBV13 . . CASSFSLVGRANSPLHF TGTGCCAGCAGCTTCAGCTTGGTTGGCAGGGCGAATTCACCCCTCCACTTT
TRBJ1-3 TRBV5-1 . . CASSPAMIGGGNTIYF TGCGCCAGCAGCCCGGCGATGATCGGGGGAGGAAACACCATATATTTT
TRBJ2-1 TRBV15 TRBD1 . CATRDRGSSYNEQFF TGTGCCACCAGGGACAGGGGAAGCTCCTACAATGAGCAGTTCTTC
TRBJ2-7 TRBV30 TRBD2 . CASRKRGATYEQYF TGTGCCAGTCGTAAGCGGGGGGCCACCTACGAGCAGTACTTC